This T cell receptor beta chain was sequenced for a study of identical twins. TCRdb fed the 5' RACE reads into MiXCR, producing one record per CDR3 protein. Here the sample spans around 1.7 million distinct CDR3 sequences, about 31% being singletons. Germline CDR1 is MDHEN and CDR2 is SYDVKM. The junction had 6 bases not matched to a gene; V was cut back by 4 bases and J by 4 bases. The CDR3 loop spans 16 amino acids. The source material was cord blood. The J gene is TRBJ2-1, the V gene TRBV28; 11 bases line up with TRBD2. The receptor was isolated from a newborn girl in good health. The CDR3 protein is CASSSPTSGNYNEQFF. The CDR3 DNA reads TGTGCCAGCAGTTCCCCGACTAGCGGGAATTACAATGAGCAGTTCTTC.